The entry below describes one T cell receptor beta chain. This table comes from immunoSEQ multiplex PCR, and its TCRdb copy is limited to in-frame clones, with some not included. In the table there are 150,000 to 200,000 clones, 65% to 85% of which are singletons. Trimming removed 6 bases from V and 1 base from J, with 9 bases in between. The CDR3 is 13 residues long. Germline V gene data show CDR1 as MNHEY and CDR2 as SVGAGI. The data are from a study of blood T cell repertoires in COVID-19. About the research overall: Researchers got acute and convalescent COVID-19 samples from the United States, Italy and Spain. PBMCs, B-cell-depleted T cells, or T cells provided the cDNA or gDNA that made up the material.

The sequence was obtained from a woman in her twenties or thirties with acute or convalescent COVID-19. Sequencing used peripheral blood. The genes are TRBV6-5 and TRBJ1-1, with D possibly being TRBD1 (5 bases). The CDR3 bases are TGTGCCAGCAGAAGACAGCAGAACACTGAAGCTTTCTTT. Amino acid sequence: CASRRQQNTEAFF.